This T cell receptor (beta chain) was recovered during a study of T cell repertoires in cytomegalovirus infection. Overall study: Selected CMV epitopes included recently identified HLA-C-restricted ones as well as well-studied HLA-B-restricted ones. It can be stated that public TCR beta signatures indicated CMV infection as well as a matching HLA type. Study-level findings and limits: It was HLA-C-restricted CMV-specific TCR beta clonotypes that dominated the response ex vivo.

TCRdb independently ran MiXCR on the reads; one entry per CDR3 protein. The sample has approximately 1,000,000 distinct CDR3 sequences; around 31% are singletons. This CDR3 comprises 16 residues. Germline V CDR1 and CDR2: SGDLS, YYNGEE. Trimming stripped 0 bases from V and 0 bases from J, with 10 bases between. Notes on this clonotype: Antigen: not known.

The sequencing used cultured CD8+ T cells from PBMCs, collected from culture after CMV antigen stimulation. This receptor was obtained from a human donor in good health (CMV status not recorded). Some clones in this sample may be carry-over from other donors' samples. The chain employs TRBV9 and TRBJ2-1; D may be TRBD2 (6 bases). The CDR3 spells CASSVDAGNSYNEQFF. The CDR3 bases are TGTGCCAGCAGCGTAGATGCGGGGAACTCCTACAATGAGCAGTTCTTC.